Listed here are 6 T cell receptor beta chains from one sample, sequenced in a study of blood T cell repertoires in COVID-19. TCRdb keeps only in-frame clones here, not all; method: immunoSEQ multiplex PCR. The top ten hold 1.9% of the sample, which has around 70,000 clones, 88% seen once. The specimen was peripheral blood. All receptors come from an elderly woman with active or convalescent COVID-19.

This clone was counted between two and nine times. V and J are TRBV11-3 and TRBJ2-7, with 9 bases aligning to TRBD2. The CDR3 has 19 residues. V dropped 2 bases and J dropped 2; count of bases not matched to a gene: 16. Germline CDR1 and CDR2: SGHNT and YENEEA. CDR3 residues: CASSLIFPFTSGPTYEQYF. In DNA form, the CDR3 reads TGTGCCAGCAGCTTAATTTTCCCCTTTACTAGCGGGCCCACCTACGAGCAGTACTTC.

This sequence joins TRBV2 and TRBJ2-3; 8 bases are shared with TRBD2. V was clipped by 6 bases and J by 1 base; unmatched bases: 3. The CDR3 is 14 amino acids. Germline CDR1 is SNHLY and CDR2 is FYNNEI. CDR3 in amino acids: CASSGTSRTDTQYF. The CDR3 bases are TGTGCCAGCAGCGGGACTAGTCGCACAGATACGCAGTATTTT.

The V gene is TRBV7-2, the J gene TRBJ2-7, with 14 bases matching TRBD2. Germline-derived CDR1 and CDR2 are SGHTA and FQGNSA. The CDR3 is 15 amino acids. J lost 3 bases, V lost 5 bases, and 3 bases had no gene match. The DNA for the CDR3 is TGTGCCAGCAGCGCGGGACTAGCGGGGGTCTACGAGCAGTACTTC. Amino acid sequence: CASSAGLAGVYEQYF.

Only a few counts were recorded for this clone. CDR3 protein: CASSYRHRVFNEKLFF. The CDR3 DNA reads TGTGCCAGCAGTTACCGTCACAGGGTTTTCAATGAAAAACTGTTTTTT. The rearrangement links TRBV6-5 to TRBJ1-4, with D possibly TRBD1 on 6 matching bases. The CDR3 loop spans 16 amino acids. The germline CDR1 and CDR2 sequences are MNHEY and SVGAGI. Deletions cut 2 bases from V and 5 bases from J, with 15 bases between.

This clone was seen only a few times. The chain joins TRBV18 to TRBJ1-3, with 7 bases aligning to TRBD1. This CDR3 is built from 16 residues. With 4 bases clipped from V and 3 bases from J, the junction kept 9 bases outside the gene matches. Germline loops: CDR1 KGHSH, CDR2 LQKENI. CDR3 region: CASSRSRQGNGNTIYF. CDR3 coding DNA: TGTGCCAGCTCACGATCGCGACAGGGTAATGGAAACACCATATATTTT. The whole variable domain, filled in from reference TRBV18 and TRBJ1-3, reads NAGVMQNPRHLVRRRGQEARLRCSPMKGHSHVYWYRQLPEEGLKFMVYLQKENIIDESGMPKERFSAEFPKEGPSILRIQQVVRGDSAAYFCASSRSRQGNGNTIYFGEGSWLTVV.

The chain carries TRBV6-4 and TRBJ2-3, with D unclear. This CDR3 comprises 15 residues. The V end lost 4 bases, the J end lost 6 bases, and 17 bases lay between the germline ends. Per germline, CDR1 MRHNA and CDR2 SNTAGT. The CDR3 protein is CASSVGYSALDTQYF. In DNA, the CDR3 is TGTGCCAGCAGTGTTGGTTACTCCGCCCTGGATACGCAGTATTTT.